This T cell receptor beta chain was sequenced in a study of shared clonotypes between healthy human individuals. Germline assignment: CDR1 MGHDK and CDR2 SYGVNS. Trimming left V 4 bases short and J 3 bases short, with 12 bases between. This CDR3 region has 15 residues. Method: immunoSEQ multiplex PCR; TCRdb's copy keeps in-frame clones and lacks some. Among about 1.1 million clones listed, around three quarters were seen once. Study conclusions and caveats: Clonotype sharing among donors likely depends on sequencing depth.

Details on this clone: Its cognate antigen is unknown.

The specimen was memory CD4+ T cells from PBMCs. Subset indicated: CD45RA-negative fraction. This sequence was found in a young man in good health. Some clones in this sample may be carry-over from other donors' samples. V usage is TRBV25-1 and J usage is TRBJ1-4; tentative D call: TRBD1 (5 bases). The CDR3 DNA sequence: TGTGCCAGCAGTGGTCGGCTGGGACCTAATGAAAAACTGTTTTTT. Translation gives CASSGRLGPNEKLFF.